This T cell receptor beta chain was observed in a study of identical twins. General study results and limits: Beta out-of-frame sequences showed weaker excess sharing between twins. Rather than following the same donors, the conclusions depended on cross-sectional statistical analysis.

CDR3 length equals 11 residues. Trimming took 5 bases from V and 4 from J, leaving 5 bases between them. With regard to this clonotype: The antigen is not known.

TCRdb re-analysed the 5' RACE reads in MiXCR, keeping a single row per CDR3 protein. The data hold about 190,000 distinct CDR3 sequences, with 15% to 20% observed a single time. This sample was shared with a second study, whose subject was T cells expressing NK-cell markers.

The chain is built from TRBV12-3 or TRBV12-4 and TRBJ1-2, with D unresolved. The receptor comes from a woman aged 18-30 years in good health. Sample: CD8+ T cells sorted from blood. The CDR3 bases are TGTGCCAGCAGTCACACCTATGGCTACACCTTC. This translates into CASSHTYGYTF.